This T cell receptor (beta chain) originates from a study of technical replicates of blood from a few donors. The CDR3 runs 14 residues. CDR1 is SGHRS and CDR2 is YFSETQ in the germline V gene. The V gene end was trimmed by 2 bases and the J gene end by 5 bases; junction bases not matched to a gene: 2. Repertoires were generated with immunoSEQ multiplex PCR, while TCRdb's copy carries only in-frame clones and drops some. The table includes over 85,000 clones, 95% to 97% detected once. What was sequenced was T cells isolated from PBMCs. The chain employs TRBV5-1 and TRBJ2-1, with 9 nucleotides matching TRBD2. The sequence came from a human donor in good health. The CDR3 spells CASSFRGGDNEQFF. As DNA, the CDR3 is TGCGCCAGCAGCTTCCGCGGGGGGGACAATGAGCAGTTCTTC.